The 8 T cell receptor beta chains below all came from one sample that was sequenced in a study of a mutant IDH1 vaccine in newly diagnosed glioma. The antigens for these receptors are not known. Time point noted: week 47, end of study. The investigators gave 300 ug of mutant IDH1 20-mer peptide in each vaccine dose, together with topical imiquimod. Here immunoSEQ multiplex PCR was the method, and the copy in TCRdb shows in-frame clones only, minus some. The sample shows some 50,000 clones, roughly two thirds of them seen only once. Specimen: peripheral blood mononuclear cells (PBMCs), collected from a glioma patient whose treatment included an IDH1 peptide vaccine. Source of these receptors: a middle-aged man with glioma. Some clones in this sample may be carry-over from other donors' samples.

This clone has ten or more counts. This sequence joins TRBV5-6 and TRBJ2-1; TRBD1 matches 11 bases. CDR3 size: 17 residues. The ends lost 4 bases at V and 0 bases at J; junction bases unmatched: 6. Germline V lookup: CDR1 SGHDT, CDR2 YYEEEE. The CDR3 sequence: CASSGGQGASSYNEQFF. The CDR3 nucleotides read TGTGCCAGCAGCGGTGGACAGGGGGCTTCCTCCTACAATGAGCAGTTCTTC.

The chain links TRBV18 to TRBJ1-5; D is ambiguous. The V end was cut by 4 bases, the J end by 5 bases, with 9 bases between. The CDR3 has 13 amino acids. Germline CDR1 is KGHSH and CDR2 is LQKENI. CDR3 DNA sequence: TGTGCCAGCTCACGCATCACCGATCAGCCCCAGCATTTT. Its protein product is CASSRITDQPQHF.

The V gene is TRBV19, the J gene TRBJ1-1; D might be TRBD1 (6 bases). Germline assignment: CDR1 LNHDA and CDR2 SQIVND (reference sequence). Trimming pared 3 bases from V and 0 bases from J, leaving 11 bases between. There are 15 residues in the CDR3. CDR3 DNA sequence: TGTGCCAGTAGTATTCAGGGGACCTTGAACACTGAAGCTTTCTTT. Amino acids: CASSIQGTLNTEAFF.

This clone was seen a single time. The chain has TRBV7-9 and TRBJ2-5, with TRBD2 matching 10 bases. The CDR3 consists of 16 residues. The V segment lost 1 base and the J segment 5 bases; nucleotides outside the gene matches: 7. Germline CDR1 and CDR2: SEHNR and FQNEAQ (reference sequence). In DNA form, the CDR3 reads TGTGCCAGCAGCTTAGTCAGCCTAGCGGGGGTTGAGACCCAGTACTTC. It encodes CASSLVSLAGVETQYF.

The chain recombines TRBV7-8 with TRBJ1-2, with TRBD1 matching 9 bases. The germline V gene has CDR1 SGHVS and CDR2 FQNEAQ. J lost 7 bases, V lost 6 bases, and 9 bases had no gene match. The CDR3 contains 14 residues. CDR3 sequence reads: CASSYTGTGSGYTF. The CDR3 coding sequence is TGTGCCAGCAGTTACACCGGGACAGGGAGTGGCTACACCTTC.

The V and J genes are TRBV5-6 and TRBJ2-1, with D uncertain. CDR3 length: 11 residues. Germline V gene data show CDR1 as SGHDT and CDR2 as YYEEEE. The ends were cut back, 0 bases at V and 8 bases at J, with 3 bases in the middle. DNA of the CDR3: TGTGCCAGCAGCTTGGAATATGAGCAGTTCTTC. The encoded protein is CASSLEYEQFF.

The chain links TRBV7-2 to TRBJ1-1, with D maybe TRBD1 (6 bases). V lost 4 bases and J 2 bases, leaving 17 bases between the germline ends. This CDR3 contains 16 residues. Per germline, CDR1 SGHTA and CDR2 FQGNSA. CDR3 nucleotide sequence: TGTGCCAGCAGCTCATACAGGGCCGGGGGAAACACTGAAGCTTTCTTT. Its translation: CASSSYRAGGNTEAFF.

The rearrangement links TRBV30 to TRBJ2-1; D is possibly TRBD1 (6 bases). CDR3 length: 15 amino acids. CDR1 is GTSNPN, CDR2 SVGIG, per germline (reference sequence). Trimming shortened V by 4 bases and J by 3 bases, and 16 bases separated the two germline ends. DNA for the CDR3: TGTGCCTGGAAAGGGGACATACTCTACTACAATGAGCAGTTCTTC. Translation gives CAWKGDILYYNEQFF. The full variable domain, in which reference TRBV30 and TRBJ2-1 provide the parts outside the CDR3, is SQTIHQWPATLVQPVGSPLSLECTVEGTSNPNLYWYRQAAGRGLQLLFYSVGIGQISSEVPQNLSASRPQDRQFILSSKKLLLSDSGFYLCAWKGDILYYNEQFFGPGTRLTVL.